This T cell receptor beta chain was sequenced for a study of T-cell memory formation after mild COVID-19. TCRalpha and TCRbeta libraries used 5'RACE with constant-segment primers and UMIs. TCRdb re-analysed the 5' RACE reads in MiXCR, keeping a single row per CDR3 protein. The sample has a few hundred thousand distinct CDR3 sequences; 14% are singletons. As concerns this clonotype: Antigen: not known.

This CDR3 has 16 residues. Trimming took 0 bases from V and 10 from J; bases not matched to a gene: 7. Germline CDR1 is LNHNV and CDR2 is YYDKDF (reference sequence). Study-level results: CD4+ bias marked clones expanding day 15 to 37, unlike balanced contracting clones. Some clones that responded turned up in pre-infection memory, which suggests that cross-reactive memory joined in.

The source material was PBMCs or a T cell subset sorted from them (not recorded which). J is TRBJ1-6 and V is TRBV15, with 9 bases identical to TRBD1. This clonotype originated in a young man who had mild COVID-19 (a few samples of this study predate the infection). Cell type and time point are not known. The chain's CDR3 is CATSRDLVTGGSPLHF. The CDR3 DNA reads TGTGCCACCAGCAGAGATCTTGTGACAGGGGGATCACCCCTCCACTTT.